The 30 T cell receptor beta chains listed next were all sequenced from one sample in a study of blood T cell repertoires in COVID-19. Profiled with immunoSEQ multiplex PCR; TCRdb holds only in-frame clones, not every one. There are a few hundred thousand clones in the sample; roughly 87% occur only once, and approximately 1% lies in the top ten. Sequences were obtained from PBMCs or T cells enriched from blood (not recorded which). These receptors all stem from a young woman who had recovered from COVID-19.

The chain is built from TRBV27 and TRBJ2-1; 8 nucleotides agree with TRBD2. V gave up 5 bases and J gave up 4 bases; unmatched junction bases: 7. The CDR3 contains 15 residues. Germline-derived CDR1 and CDR2 are MNHEY and SMNVEV (reference sequence). The CDR3 loop reads CASSPLQRGYNEQFF. Written as DNA, the CDR3 is TGTGCCAGCAGTCCCCTCCAGCGGGGGTACAATGAGCAGTTCTTC.

This chain uses TRBV29-1 with TRBJ2-7, with 10 nucleotides matching TRBD1. V gave up 3 bases and J gave up 3 bases; unmatched junction bases: 8. The CDR3 totals 15 residues. CDR1 and CDR2 (germline): SQVTM, ANQGSEA. The CDR3 spells CSVDLRDRGFYEQYF. The DNA of the CDR3 is TGCAGCGTTGATCTTCGGGACAGGGGTTTCTACGAGCAGTACTTC.

The chain joins TRBV10-3 to TRBJ1-1, with D perhaps matching TRBD1 (6 bases). Trimming stripped 2 bases from V and 5 bases from J, with 15 bases between. CDR3 size: 15 residues. Germline V CDR1 and CDR2: ENHRY, SYGVKD. DNA for the CDR3: TGTGCCATCAGTGAGATACAACAGGGCTGGACTGAAGCTTTCTTT. As protein: CAISEIQQGWTEAFF.

The chain recombines TRBV28 with TRBJ1-2; D gene uncertain. The CDR3 has 12 amino acids. V lost 6 bases and J 2 bases, leaving 7 bases between the germline ends. Germline-derived CDR1 and CDR2 are MDHEN and SYDVKM. The CDR3 sequence is CASRANNYGYTF. The CDR3 coding sequence is TGTGCCAGCAGAGCTAACAACTATGGCTACACCTTC.

V usage is TRBV19 and J usage is TRBJ1-1; TRBD1 matches 10 bases. Trimming at V came to 1 base and at J to 0 bases, leaving 11 bases not matched to a gene. Germline V lookup: CDR1 LNHDA, CDR2 SQIVND (reference sequence). The CDR3 spans 19 residues. CDR3 loop: CASSIVQDRGVRVNTEAFF. For the CDR3, the DNA is TGTGCCAGTAGTATAGTCCAGGACAGGGGGGTAAGGGTGAACACTGAAGCTTTCTTT.

The J gene is TRBJ2-6, the V gene TRBV18; tentatively, D is TRBD1 (5 bases). The germline V gene has CDR1 KGHSH and CDR2 LQKENI. V was trimmed by 1 base and J by 0 bases, leaving 10 bases between them. This CDR3 spans 17 amino acids. DNA for the CDR3: TGTGCCAGCTCACCACAGGGGTCAGGCTCTGGGGCCAACGTCCTGACTTTC. Translation gives CASSPQGSGSGANVLTF. Supplemented by reference TRBV18 and TRBJ2-6, the full variable domain reads NAGVMQNPRHLVRRRGQEARLRCSPMKGHSHVYWYRQLPEEGLKFMVYLQKENIIDESGMPKERFSAEFPKEGPSILRIQQVVRGDSAAYFCASSPQGSGSGANVLTFGAGSRLTVL.

In DNA, the CDR3 is TGTGCCAGCAGCCAAGAGGGACTACAAGAGACCCAGTACTTC. Its translation is CASSQEGLQETQYF. The V call is TRBV11-2, the J call TRBJ2-5; the match to TRBD2 covers 7 bases. CDR1 SGHAT and CDR2 FQNNGV come from the germline V gene. The length of the CDR3 is 14 residues. With 5 bases clipped from V and 2 bases from J, the junction kept 5 bases outside the gene matches.

The chain combines TRBV28 with TRBJ1-2, with D unclear. Germline V gene sequence: CDR1 MDHEN, CDR2 SYDVKM. The CDR3 runs 21 residues. V lost 4 bases and J 5 bases, leaving 35 bases between the germline ends. The DNA of the CDR3 is TGTGCCAGCAGTTCCTACCCCGGGGAGTGGCCTTTACGGAACTCGTCGTATGGCTACACCTTC. Encoded protein: CASSSYPGEWPLRNSSYGYTF.

CDR3 amino acids: CASGQGTSYNSPLHF. CDR3 in DNA: TGTGCCAGCGGACAGGGAACCTCCTATAATTCACCCCTCCACTTT. The genes are TRBV6-5 and TRBJ1-6; 8 nucleotides agree with TRBD1. This CDR3 contains 15 residues. J lost 0 bases, V lost 8 bases, and 3 bases had no gene match. CDR1 is MNHEY, CDR2 SVGAGI, per germline.

This clone was picked up one time. The chain uses TRBV28 and TRBJ2-1; 7 bases map to TRBD2. The CDR3 totals 16 residues. Germline CDR1 and CDR2: MDHEN and SYDVKM. The V and J ends lost 3 bases and 0 bases, in that order; junction bases with no gene match: 5. The CDR3 protein is CASSFPPGGSYNEQFF. Written as DNA, the CDR3 is TGTGCCAGCAGTTTTCCACCGGGGGGCTCCTACAATGAGCAGTTCTTC.

The chain uses TRBV5-1 and TRBJ1-1, with 7 bases that match TRBD1. Germline CDR1 reads SGHRS; CDR2 reads YFSETQ. The trim removed 3 bases at V and 0 bases at J, leaving 2 bases unmatched. This CDR3 is 14 amino acids long. The CDR3 region is CASSSGQLNTEAFF. DNA for the CDR3: TGCGCCAGCAGCTCGGGACAGCTGAACACTGAAGCTTTCTTT.

V gene TRBV9 combines with J gene TRBJ2-7, with D possibly matching TRBD1 (6 bases). V was clipped by 0 bases and J by 5 bases, with 12 bases between them. CDR3 size: 14 residues. CDR1 SGDLS and CDR2 YYNGEE come from the germline V gene. The CDR3, as DNA: TGTGCCAGCAGCGTAGATTTCAGGGGAGACGAGCAGTACTTC. Protein product: CASSVDFRGDEQYF. Filled out from reference TRBV9 and TRBJ2-7, the complete variable domain reads DSGVTQTPKHLITATGQRVTLRCSPRSGDLSVYWYQQSLDQGLQFLIQYYNGEERAKGNILERFSAQQFPDLHSELNLSSLELGDSALYFCASSVDFRGDEQYFGPGTRLTVT.

The chain recombines TRBV7-2 with TRBJ2-1, with TRBD2 as a possible D gene (6 bases). The germline V gene encodes CDR1 SGHTA and CDR2 FQGNSA. The CDR3 totals 14 residues. The V and J ends lost 2 bases and 7 bases respectively, with 12 bases between them. The CDR3 bases are TGTGCCAGCAGCTTATGGCAGGGAGGAAATGAGCAGTTCTTC. This sequence encodes CASSLWQGGNEQFF.

The chain uses TRBV18 and TRBJ1-1; the match to TRBD1 covers 8 bases. The trim removed 2 bases at V and 4 bases at J, leaving 3 bases unmatched. The CDR3 sequence is 14 residues long. Looked up from germline, CDR1 is KGHSH and CDR2 is LQKENI. DNA of the CDR3: TGTGCCAGCTCACCAAGTCAGGGGGCCACTGAAGCTTTCTTT. Encoded protein: CASSPSQGATEAFF.

The chain couples TRBV29-1 to TRBJ1-4, with D unresolved. The V gene lost 7 bases and the J gene lost 0 bases, with 9 bases spanning the gap. This CDR3 is 13 amino acids long. Germline V gene lookup returns CDR1 SQVTM and CDR2 ANQGSEA. CDR3 protein: CSGRDPTNEKLFF. The CDR3 DNA follows: TGCAGCGGGCGGGATCCAACTAATGAAAAACTGTTTTTT.

This chain joins TRBV6-5 and TRBJ1-1; 9 positions match TRBD1. The CDR3 totals 16 residues. The V gene's germline CDR1 is MNHEY and CDR2 SVGAGI. After removal of 0 bases from V and 4 bases from J, the junction contained 6 bases not matched to a gene. The CDR3 nucleotides read TGTGCCAGCAGTTACTCAACAGGGGGCGTACCCACTGAAGCTTTCTTT. Its translation is CASSYSTGGVPTEAFF.

V usage is TRBV7-6 and J usage is TRBJ1-1; possible D gene TRBD1, 6 bases. The length of the CDR3 is 16 residues. Germline values: CDR1 SGHVS, CDR2 FNYEAQ. V was clipped by 4 bases and J by 5 bases, with 20 bases between them. The CDR3 nucleotides are TGTGCCAGCAGCTCACATGCCGCGGGGGGCGAGACTGAAGCTTTCTTT. This encodes CASSSHAAGGETEAFF.

A single count supports this clone. The rearrangement joins TRBV30 to TRBJ1-4, with D perhaps TRBD1 (6 bases). CDR3 length equals 12 residues. With 8 bases removed from V and 7 bases from J, the gap between germline ends came to 14 bases. Germline CDR1 and CDR2: GTSNPN and SVGIG (reference sequence). Here the CDR3 DNA reads TGTGCCGGCCATACAGGGTTTGAAAAACTGTTTTTT. Translated: CAGHTGFEKLFF.

This chain joins TRBV19 and TRBJ2-1, with 11 bases identical to TRBD2. J lost 7 bases, V lost 3 bases, and 17 bases had no gene match. The CDR3 is 19 amino acids. Germline CDR1 LNHDA, CDR2 SQIVND (reference sequence). CDR3: CASSISHPRLAGGSNEQFF. CDR3 nucleotides: TGTGCCAGTAGTATCTCTCACCCCCGCCTAGCGGGGGGCAGTAATGAGCAGTTCTTC.

V and J are TRBV11-2 and TRBJ2-7; D is perhaps TRBD2 (6 bases). This CDR3 contains 17 residues. Germline V CDR1 and CDR2: SGHAT, FQNNGV. With 0 bases removed from V and 2 bases from J, the gap between germline ends came to 17 bases. Written as DNA, the CDR3 is TGTGCCAGCAGCTTAGATCGGGGAGGAAAGGTAGCCTACGAGCAGTACTTC. This gives the protein CASSLDRGGKVAYEQYF.

This rearrangement joins TRBV7-9 to TRBJ2-3, with TRBD1 as a possible D gene (5 bases). The CDR3 totals 14 residues. Germline CDR1 and CDR2: SEHNR and FQNEAQ (reference sequence). V lost 1 base and J lost 6, with 11 bases in between. The CDR3 region is CASSLGRGSDTQYF. CDR3 nucleotide sequence: TGTGCCAGCAGCTTAGGTAGGGGATCGGATACGCAGTATTTT.

The sample holds one count of this clone. V gene TRBV11-2 combines with J gene TRBJ2-1; 9 bases are shared with TRBD1. V lost 2 bases, J lost 8 bases, and 7 bases stayed unmatched. This CDR3 comprises 15 residues. Germline CDR1 reads SGHAT; CDR2 reads FQNNGV. CDR3: CASSLRDRVGHEQFF. The CDR3 DNA sequence: TGTGCCAGCAGCTTAAGGGACAGGGTCGGCCATGAGCAGTTCTTC.

The chain links TRBV2 to TRBJ2-7, with D perhaps matching TRBD1 (6 bases). V gave up 3 bases and J gave up 4 bases, with 7 bases separating them. CDR1 is SNHLY and CDR2 is FYNNEI in the germline V gene. The CDR3 runs to 12 residues. The CDR3 is CASSDQGYEQYF. CDR3 nucleotides: TGTGCCAGCAGTGATCAGGGGTACGAGCAGTACTTC.

The rearrangement joins TRBV9 to TRBJ2-3; TRBD2 matches 11 bases. CDR3 length: 16 residues. Per the germline V gene, CDR1 is SGDLS and CDR2 is YYNGEE. The V and J ends lost 5 bases and 0 bases, in that order; junction bases with no gene match: 5. The CDR3 sequence is CASRPGLAASTDTQYF. Written as DNA, the CDR3 is TGTGCCAGCAGGCCGGGACTAGCGGCTAGCACAGATACGCAGTATTTT. Together with reference TRBV9 and TRBJ2-3, the CDR3 gives the full variable domain: DSGVTQTPKHLITATGQRVTLRCSPRSGDLSVYWYQQSLDQGLQFLIQYYNGEERAKGNILERFSAQQFPDLHSELNLSSLELGDSALYFCASRPGLAASTDTQYFGPGTRLTVL.

V and J are TRBV7-8 and TRBJ1-2; 10 bases match TRBD1. Germline assignment: CDR1 SGHVS and CDR2 FQNEAQ. The CDR3 is made up of 15 amino acids. Trimming took 5 bases from V and 8 from J; bases not matched to a gene: 11. The DNA for the CDR3 is TGTGCCAGCAGCCGGGACAGGGGAGAAGTAGGAGGCTACACCTTC. Its translation: CASSRDRGEVGGYTF.

This clone was recorded once. The CDR3 DNA sequence: TGTGCCAGCAGCTCCTGGACTAGCGGGGGGCGCCAGGGAACCCAGTACTTC. Residues: CASSSWTSGGRQGTQYF. The rearrangement links TRBV11-2 to TRBJ2-5, with 14 positions matching TRBD2. The CDR3 extends over 17 amino acids. The trim removed 4 bases at V and 8 bases at J, leaving 12 bases unmatched. From germline, CDR1 is SGHAT and CDR2 FQNNGV. Variable domain in full (rest from reference TRBV11-2 and TRBJ2-5): EAGVAQSPRYKIIEKRQSVAFWCNPISGHATLYWYQQILGQGPKLLIQFQNNGVVDDSQLPKDRFSAERLKGVDSTLKIQPAKLEDSAVYLCASSSWTSGGRQGTQYFGPGTRLLVL.

A single count supports this clone. The CDR3 protein is CASSPVSSSYNEQFF. In DNA, the CDR3 is TGTGCCAGCAGCCCCGTGAGCTCCTCCTACAATGAGCAGTTCTTC. The chain carries TRBV9 and TRBJ2-1; D is undetermined. Trimming removed 4 bases at V and 0 bases at J, with 11 bases between. The CDR3 totals 15 residues. Germline V gene data show CDR1 as SGDLS and CDR2 as YYNGEE.

The chain combines TRBV5-1 with TRBJ1-6; D gene uncertain. Trimming removed 4 bases from V and 10 bases from J, with 15 bases in between. CDR1 and CDR2 from the germline V gene are SGHRS and YFSETQ. CDR3 length: 14 amino acids. CDR3 DNA sequence: TGCGCCAGCAGCGTGGGAACTCAAAGATCACCCCTCCACTTT. This sequence encodes CASSVGTQRSPLHF.

The gene calls are TRBV5-6 and TRBJ2-7; D is unresolved. This CDR3 contains 12 residues. The V end was cut by 1 base, the J end by 6 bases, with 8 bases between. The V gene's germline CDR1 is SGHDT and CDR2 YYEEEE. CDR3 sequence (DNA): TGTGCCAGCAGCTTGCCCTCGCGCGAGCAGTACTTC. Encoded protein: CASSLPSREQYF.

This clone turned up a few times. V usage is TRBV2 and J usage is TRBJ2-5; possibly TRBD2 for D (5 bases). Germline assignment: CDR1 SNHLY and CDR2 FYNNEI. V was trimmed by 6 bases and J by 1 base, leaving 15 bases between them. The CDR3 is 15 residues long. DNA of the CDR3: TGTGCCAGCAGCCCCTTGGGCAGCGGCCAAGAGACCCAGTACTTC. As protein: CASSPLGSGQETQYF.